The subject of this entry is one T cell receptor beta chain. This sample was taken from a study of blood T cell repertoires in COVID-19. Study-level background: Both acute and convalescent COVID-19 samples were obtained from the United States, Italy and Spain.

V was pared by 5 bases and J by 3 bases, with 5 bases of the junction left unmatched. From germline, CDR1 is LNHDA and CDR2 SQIVND (reference sequence). The CDR3 consists of 15 residues. Authors' processing steps: From reference gene primer amplification, estimates of nucleated cell counts were derived. Assay: immunoSEQ multiplex PCR; the TCRdb copy retains only in-frame clones and omits some. V and J calls and clone size are copied from that table; D and trimming were computed from the DNA. The table shows 250,000 to 300,000 clones, with roughly 89% occurring only once. This chain uses TRBV19 with TRBJ2-5, with 11 nucleotides matching TRBD2. The sequence came from a middle-aged man with acute or convalescent COVID-19. The sequencing input was peripheral blood. In DNA form, the CDR3 reads TGTGCCAGTAGTCCTCTAGCGGGGGGCGAAGAGACCCAGTACTTC. Its translation is CASSPLAGGEETQYF.